Detailed here is one TCR beta chain. The antigen it binds to is not known. The record has no base qualities; no much larger clone is one base away. To sequence the TCRbeta CDR3 region, genomic DNA was isolated from the sorted cells. The immunoSEQ Assay was used to sequence the TCRbeta CDR3 regions. TCRdb stores this immuneACCESS table with in-frame sequences only. Part of the clones is absent; in the studies checked, under half of the shortfall reflects unresolved V genes, and no reason is known for the rest. This sample comprises approximately 30,000 clones, 65% to 90% of them detected only once. Roughly 31% of the sample belongs to the ten largest clones. The trial excluded patients who had a history of autoimmune disease or who were on systemic immunosuppression. Peripheral blood for TCR sequencing was collected from all dose cohorts at baseline, on cycle 4 day 1, and on cycle 7 day 1. The samples were taken from a phase I, first-in-human, multicenter, open-label dose-escalation trial of ivuxolimab. Adults with locally advanced or metastatic melanoma, renal cell, hepatocellular, or head and neck squamous cell carcinoma were enrolled in the trial. Before TCR sequencing, CD4+ and CD8+ T cells were separately sorted from peripheral blood.

The sample is drawn from a study of OX40 agonist ivuxolimab in advanced cancers. Study-level background: Ivuxolimab was a fully human IgG2 agonistic monoclonal antibody targeting the costimulatory receptor OX40 (CD134). Intravenous ivuxolimab was administered to patients every 2 weeks at six dose levels: 0.01, 0.1, 0.3, 1.5, 3 and 10 mg/kg. Of the approximately 53 patients in dose escalation, about 20 had hepatocellular carcinoma, some 15 had melanoma, 9 had renal cell carcinoma and 9 had head and neck cancer. A male proportion of around 83% and a mean age of about 60 years, ranging from about 23 to 79, were recorded for the dose-escalation cohort. Patients were allowed to have had prior anti-PD-1, anti-PD-L1 or anti-CTLA-4 therapy, and approximately 43% of the dose-escalation patients had previously received checkpoint inhibitors. Partial responses occurred in three dose-escalation patients, of whom one had hepatocellular carcinoma and two had cutaneous melanoma. The purpose of peripheral TCRbeta sequencing was to test whether ivuxolimab changed TCR sequence diversity and led to clonal T-cell expansion. The monotherapy dose-escalation portion (N of about 49 patients) of the phase I ivuxolimab trial is reported in the paper.

Trimming takes 7 bases from V and 4 bases from J, and the germline ends sit 23 bases apart. CDR1 and CDR2, per the germline V gene, are ENHRY and SYGVKD. The CDR3 holds 16 amino acids from the cysteine to the phenylalanine. Only CDR3 DNA is held: 48 bases, read in frame from base 1. The study at large found these results: Clonal expansion of both CD4+ and CD8+ blood T cells was observed from baseline to week 6 at doses 0.1 to 3.0 mg/kg. Low levels of normalized T-cell clonal expansion were also seen in some patients who did not respond. On average, CD8+ T cells showed more expanded clones than CD4+ T cells after ivuxolimab. In the 0.1-3.0 mg/kg groups, partial responders were among the patients with the lowest normalized peripheral clonal expansion, particularly in CD8+ T cells. The antigen specificity of the peripheral T cells that underwent clonal expansion was not determined.

The clonotype was recovered from an adult with an advanced solid tumor such as melanoma, head and neck, liver or kidney cancer. Sequencing was performed on CD4+ or CD8+ T cells sorted from blood, taken in a trial of the OX40 agonist ivuxolimab. This receptor chain uses TRBV10-3 and TRBJ2-7; D gene: possibly TRBD2, on 6 matching bases. The sequence in DNA is TGTGCCATCACCCCGGAGGACGGAGCGGGCGTTTACGAGCAGTACTTC. This encodes CAITPEDGAGVYEQYF.